The 16 T cell receptor beta chains below all came from one sample that was sequenced in a study of shared clonotypes between healthy human individuals. Method: immunoSEQ multiplex PCR; TCRdb's copy keeps in-frame clones and lacks some. The data show about 1.1 million clones, 70% to 80% seen once. The specimen sequenced was memory CD4+ T cells from PBMCs. Subset of the sample: CD45RA-negative fraction. The receptors derive from a man between 18 and 35 years old in good health. Some clones in this sample may be carry-over from other donors' samples.

In the case of this clone: Other nucleotide sequences from this sample produce the same CDR3. The chain couples TRBV2 to TRBJ2-5, with 9 nucleotides matching TRBD1. This CDR3 region has 14 residues. V gave up 0 bases and J gave up 4 bases; unmatched junction bases: 0. Germline V gene sequence: CDR1 SNHLY, CDR2 FYNNEI. The CDR3 bases are TGTGCCAGCAGTGAAGCGACAGGGGGAGAGACCCAGTACTTC. Protein: CASSEATGGETQYF.

The rearrangement uses TRBV6-5 and TRBJ1-1; D gene unclear. Germline V gene sequence: CDR1 MNHEY, CDR2 SVGAGI. This CDR3 spans 15 amino acids. V was pared by 8 bases and J by 4 bases, with 20 bases between. The CDR3, as DNA: TGTGCCAGCCATCGGGGTTTGATGTTCTTCACTGAAGCTTTCTTT. This encodes CASHRGLMFFTEAFF.

The chain recombines TRBV2 with TRBJ2-7; D remains unclear. Germline loops: CDR1 SNHLY, CDR2 FYNNEI. This CDR3 is built from 13 residues. Deletions cut 8 bases from V and 3 bases from J, with 14 bases between. In DNA, the CDR3 is TGTGCCAGCCTGGCTGGCACAAACTACGAGCAGTACTTC. Residues: CASLAGTNYEQYF.

The rearrangement joins TRBV4-1 to TRBJ2-7, with 9 bases lining up with TRBD2. Per germline, CDR1 MGHRA and CDR2 YSYEKL. There are 16 residues in the CDR3. The V gene end was trimmed by 2 bases and the J gene end by 3 bases; junction bases not matched to a gene: 8. CDR3 protein: CASSQTPGTSLYEQYF. The DNA for the CDR3 is TGCGCCAGCAGCCAAACACCCGGGACTAGCCTCTACGAGCAGTACTTC.

The chain employs TRBV6-6 and TRBJ2-7; possible D gene TRBD2, 5 bases. Germline CDR1 and CDR2: MNHNY and SVGAGI (reference sequence). Deletions cut 2 bases from V and 0 bases from J, with 11 bases between. The CDR3 extends over 15 amino acids. CDR3 bases: TGTGCCAGCAGTTACGCGACGGGGAGCTCCTACGAGCAGTACTTC. This codes for CASSYATGSSYEQYF.

The gene calls are TRBV29-1 and TRBJ2-3, with 14 bases aligning to TRBD2. CDR1 SQVTM and CDR2 ANQGSEA come from the germline V gene. The CDR3 is 16 amino acids. After removal of 5 bases from V and 6 bases from J, the junction contained 10 bases not matched to a gene. Written as DNA, the CDR3 is TGCAGCGTTCTTCAGACTAGCGGGAGGGCCGGCGATACGCAGTATTTT. This sequence encodes CSVLQTSGRAGDTQYF.

The chain joins TRBV28 to TRBJ2-7; D uncertain. Germline assignment: CDR1 MDHEN and CDR2 SYDVKM. V was shortened by 1 base and J by 4 bases, with 11 bases between the two germline ends. CDR3 length equals 14 residues. CDR3 sequence reads: CASSLFGIRYEQYF. In DNA form, the CDR3 reads TGTGCCAGCAGTTTATTTGGGATCAGATACGAGCAGTACTTC. The variable domain in full, with the rest retrieved from reference TRBV28 and TRBJ2-7, is DVKVTQSSRYLVKRTGEKVFLECVQDMDHENMFWYRQDPGLGLRLIYFSYDVKMKEKGDIPEGYSVSREKKERFSLILESASTNQTSMYLCASSLFGIRYEQYFGPGTRLTVT.

This clone came up once. This specimen includes other DNA sequences encoding the same CDR3. The chain recombines TRBV9 with TRBJ2-7; D is undetermined. Deletions cut 0 bases from V and 2 bases from J, with 12 bases between. Germline-derived CDR1 and CDR2 are SGDLS and YYNGEE. The CDR3 loop spans 15 amino acids. CDR3 loop: CASSVGSRPTYEQYF. DNA of the CDR3: TGTGCCAGCAGCGTAGGTAGTCGACCCACCTACGAGCAGTACTTC. Filled out from reference TRBV9 and TRBJ2-7, the complete variable domain reads DSGVTQTPKHLITATGQRVTLRCSPRSGDLSVYWYQQSLDQGLQFLIQYYNGEERAKGNILERFSAQQFPDLHSELNLSSLELGDSALYFCASSVGSRPTYEQYFGPGTRLTVT.

The chain carries TRBV27 and TRBJ2-2; D is possibly TRBD1 (7 bases). V lost 6 bases to trimming and J lost 3 bases, with 29 bases between them. Per germline, CDR1 MNHEY and CDR2 SMNVEV (reference sequence). This CDR3 is 20 amino acids long. The CDR3 sequence: CASRLRQGGLSSGYTGELFF. The CDR3 DNA is TGTGCCAGCAGACTGAGACAGGGAGGTTTGAGTAGCGGATACACCGGGGAGCTGTTTTTT.

This clone appeared once. The V and J genes are TRBV19 and TRBJ2-7; TRBD2 matches at 10 bases. Germline trimming cut 5 bases from V and 3 bases from J; bases unmatched to any gene: 4. Germline assignment: CDR1 LNHDA and CDR2 SQIVND (reference sequence). The CDR3 covers 14 residues. In DNA form, the CDR3 reads TGTGCCAGTAGTGCGTCTAGCGGGGGCTACGAGCAGTACTTC. Protein product: CASSASSGGYEQYF.

The V gene is TRBV10-3, the J gene TRBJ1-1, with a weak D call TRBD1 (5 bases). The V and J ends lost 3 bases and 1 base respectively, with 12 bases between them. This CDR3 is built from 15 residues. Germline-derived CDR1 and CDR2 are ENHRY and SYGVKD. CDR3 DNA: TGTGCCATCAGTGATGGGCCCGACAGGAACACTGAAGCTTTCTTT. Protein sequence: CAISDGPDRNTEAFF.

This clone came up a few times. This same CDR3 is encoded by further DNA sequences in the sample. The V gene is TRBV5-4, the J gene TRBJ2-2; 11 bases line up with TRBD2. This CDR3 region has 17 residues. The J segment lost 1 base and the V segment lost 3 bases, leaving 5 bases of the junction unmatched. CDR1 and CDR2 from the germline V gene are SGHNT and YYREEE (reference sequence). CDR3 in DNA: TGTGCCAGCAGCTCCGGACTAGCGGGCCGGAACACCGGGGAGCTGTTTTTT. Its translation: CASSSGLAGRNTGELFF.

Many counts were recorded for this clone. Additional DNA sequences in this sample encode the identical CDR3. This chain joins TRBV4-1 and TRBJ2-1, with 10 bases aligning to TRBD2. Germline CDR1 and CDR2: MGHRA and YSYEKL. With V trimmed by 3 bases and J by 2 bases, 7 bases remained unmatched. The CDR3 length is 17 residues. DNA for the CDR3: TGCGCCAGCAGCCACCCTAGCGGGAGAGGGACCTACAATGAGCAGTTCTTC. Residues: CASSHPSGRGTYNEQFF.

The chain has TRBV15 and TRBJ2-7; the match to TRBD1 covers 11 bases. Trimming removed 5 bases from V and 6 bases from J; junction bases left unmatched: 6. Germline V gene lookup returns CDR1 LNHNV and CDR2 YYDKDF (reference sequence). CDR3 length equals 14 residues. CDR3 DNA: TGTGCCACCAGCCCTCGGACAGGGGGCATCGAGCAGTACTTC. It is translated as CATSPRTGGIEQYF.

The chain uses TRBV30 and TRBJ2-3, with a tentative D call TRBD1 (6 bases). The V gene's germline CDR1 is GTSNPN and CDR2 SVGIG (reference sequence). V gave up 0 bases and J gave up 4 bases, with 14 bases separating them. The CDR3 is 15 amino acids. As DNA, the CDR3 is TGTGCCTGGAGTGTTGGTCAGGGGCGATCAGATACGCAGTATTTT. It specifies CAWSVGQGRSDTQYF. Using reference TRBV30 and TRBJ2-3 for the parts outside the CDR3, the full variable domain is SQTIHQWPATLVQPVGSPLSLECTVEGTSNPNLYWYRQAAGRGLQLLFYSVGIGQISSEVPQNLSASRPQDRQFILSSKKLLLSDSGFYLCAWSVGQGRSDTQYFGPGTRLTVL.

The V call is TRBV19, the J call TRBJ2-2; a possible D gene is TRBD2 (5 bases). This CDR3 region has 14 residues. V lost 2 bases and J lost 6, with 10 bases in between. Per germline, CDR1 LNHDA and CDR2 SQIVND (reference sequence). CDR3: CASSILAWAGELFF. The CDR3 coding sequence is TGTGCCAGTAGTATACTAGCATGGGCCGGGGAGCTGTTTTTT.